This entry lists 2 T cell receptor beta chains sequenced from one sample in a study of T cells expressing NK-cell markers. TCRdb re-called the 5' RACE reads and shows each CDR3 protein once, DNA omitted. This repertoire includes 350,000 to 500,000 distinct CDR3 sequences. Sequences were obtained from blood T cells: a sorted CD56 or NKG2C T cell subset, CD4+ or CD8+ T cells, or bulk PBMC T cells (not recorded which). The receptors were sampled from a woman aged 18 to 75 in good health.

The gene calls are TRBV6-5 and TRBJ2-7; the TCRdb call, TRBD1, lacks DNA for checking. CDR1 MNHEY and CDR2 SVGAGI come from the germline V gene. This CDR3 contains 16 residues. The CDR3: CASSYKETGIKNEQYF.

The gene calls are TRBV29-1 and TRBJ2-5; no DNA is available, so the TRBD2 call from TCRdb remains unchecked. The CDR3 totals 13 residues. The germline V gene encodes CDR1 SQVTM and CDR2 ANQGSEA. CDR3 region: CSVDGGGVETQYF. The entire variable domain, with the rest obtained from reference TRBV29-1 and TRBJ2-5, is as follows: SAVISQKPSRDICQRGTSLTIQCQVDSQVTMMFWYRQQPGQSLTLIATANQGSEATYESGFVIDKFPISRPNLTFSTLTVSNMSPEDSSIYLCSVDGGGVETQYFGPGTRLLVL.